The source of this T cell receptor beta chain is a study of cytomegalovirus exposure and HLA in healthy donors. Germline CDR1 is SGHAT and CDR2 is FQNNGV. The CDR3 is made up of 15 amino acids. The ends were cut back, 1 base at V and 4 bases at J, with 11 bases in the middle. The PCR was carried out with 60 Vbeta primers and 13 Jbeta primers. Using immunoSEQ multiplex PCR, the repertoire was profiled, and TCRdb retains in-frame clones only, with some absent. The data contain 150,000 to 180,000 clones, 80% of them singletons. Overall study results and limits: An observed cluster of highly shared sequence variants was recorded as a likely sequencing artifact. According to an earlier analysis, most TCR beta V segments yielded productive rearrangements about 87% or about 30% of the time.

This clone has only one observation. The target antigen is unknown. This TCR derives from a woman aged 40 to 50 in good health and CMV-seropositive. J is TRBJ2-1 and V is TRBV11-2; D may be TRBD2 (6 bases). Sample: PBMCs. The CDR3 loop is CASSLVAGTYNEQFF. DNA of the CDR3: TGTGCCAGCAGCTTAGTCGCGGGAACATACAATGAGCAGTTCTTC.